Listed below are T cell receptor beta chains from one sample, sequenced in a study of PD-1 blockade in classical Hodgkin lymphoma. TCRdb keeps only in-frame clones here, not all; method: immunoSEQ multiplex PCR. Found here are roughly 18,000 clones, just over 70% of them singletons; the top ten hold 2.5%. The material was CD4+ T cells from blood, obtained before the fourth cycle of nivolumab. The receptors were sampled from a human donor with classical Hodgkin lymphoma. The CDR3 runs from the conserved cysteine through the conserved F or W. D genes are given only for firm matches. Size is omitted from some rows. Given values are once, few, many or a class for expanded clones.

J: TRBJ1-5
size: .
V: TRBV4-2
D: .
DNA: TGTGCCAGCAGCCAAGATTGGGCAGGGAATCAGCCCCAGCATTTT
CDR3: CASSQDWAGNQPQHF

J: TRBJ2-1
size: .
V: TRBV15
D: TRBD2
DNA: TGTGCCACCAGCAGAGAGACGGCGGGGGGGTACAATGAGCAGTTCTTC
CDR3: CATSRETAGGYNEQFF

J: TRBJ1-1
size: .
V: TRBV7-6
D: .
DNA: TGTGCCAGCAGCTTAAGAGGGGGGACATCCCGCACCACTGAAGCTTTCTTT
CDR3: CASSLRGGTSRTTEAFF

J: TRBJ1-6
size: .
V: TRBV7-9
D: .
DNA: TGTGCCAGCAGCTTAGGTACTAATTCACCCCTCCACTTT
CDR3: CASSLGTNSPLHF

J: TRBJ2-7
size: .
V: TRBV5-4
D: .
DNA: TGTGCCAGCAGGGCGTTGGGCAGAGGGCTCGGAGAGCAGTACTTC
CDR3: CASRALGRGLGEQYF

J: TRBJ2-5
size: .
V: TRBV7-3
D: .
DNA: TGTGCCAGCAGCTTAAATGCTACCCCGTACCAAGAGACCCAGTACTTC
CDR3: CASSLNATPYQETQYF

J: TRBJ1-3
size: .
V: TRBV5-4
D: TRBD1
DNA: TGTGCCAGCAGCGCAACAGGGGCTGGAAACACCATATATTTT
CDR3: CASSATGAGNTIYF

J: TRBJ1-5
size: .
V: TRBV6-1
D: TRBD1
DNA: TGTGCCAGCAGTGGTCAGGGGGGCAGTCAGCCCCAGCATTTT
CDR3: CASSGQGGSQPQHF

J: TRBJ2-3
size: .
V: TRBV5-4
D: .
DNA: TGTGCCAGCAGCCCCAGCGGGAGCACAGATACGCAGTATTTT
CDR3: CASSPSGSTDTQYF

J: TRBJ2-4
size: .
V: TRBV7-2
D: TRBD1
DNA: TGTGCCAGCAGCTTAGGGACAGGGGTGGGAAACATTCAGTACTTC
CDR3: CASSLGTGVGNIQYF

J: TRBJ2-7
size: few
V: TRBV27
D: .
DNA: TGTGCCAGCAGTTTACGACCGGGGGGCCACTACGAGCAGTACTTC
CDR3: CASSLRPGGHYEQYF

J: TRBJ1-2
size: .
V: TRBV10-3
D: TRBD1
DNA: TGTGCCATCAGGCCTAAAGGGACAGGGGACCCAAATACCTTC
CDR3: CAIRPKGTGDPNTF

J: TRBJ1-1
size: once
V: TRBV6-1
D: TRBD1
DNA: TGTGCCAGCAGTTCACAGGGGTTAGCGAACACTGAAGCTTTCTTT
CDR3: CASSSQGLANTEAFF

J: TRBJ1-4
size: few
V: TRBV4-2
D: .
DNA: TGTGCCAGCAGCCAAGATTATGGGGGGATCCTTAATGAAAAACTGTTTTTT
CDR3: CASSQDYGGILNEKLFF

J: TRBJ2-7
size: .
V: TRBV13
D: .
DNA: TGTGCCAGCAGCTTAGCGACGCGGATAAAAAACTTTCCCTACGAGCAGTACTTC
CDR3: CASSLATRIKNFPYEQYF

J: TRBJ2-5
size: .
V: TRBV25-1
D: .
DNA: TGTGCCAGCAGTACCCAGACCTACCAAGAGACCCAGTACTTC
CDR3: CASSTQTYQETQYF

J: TRBJ1-1
size: medium-sized
V: TRBV18
D: .
DNA: TGTGCCAGCTCACCCGGTAGGGAAGCTTTCTTT
CDR3: CASSPGREAFF

J: TRBJ1-6
size: few
V: TRBV10-3
D: TRBD1
DNA: TGTGCCATCAGCGGGACAGGCGGGGGTTCACCCCTCCACTTT
CDR3: CAISGTGGGSPLHF

J: TRBJ2-7
size: .
V: TRBV7-2
D: TRBD1
DNA: TGTGCCAGCAGCCGCGGGGACAGGACCTACGAGCAGTACTTC
CDR3: CASSRGDRTYEQYF

J: TRBJ2-6
size: .
V: TRBV6-1
D: .
DNA: TGTGCCAGCAGTGGCCAGCACTCTGGGGCCAACGTCCTGACTTTC
CDR3: CASSGQHSGANVLTF

J: TRBJ1-1
size: .
V: TRBV5-1
D: .
DNA: TGCGCCAGCAGCTCCGGGGGGGAAGGGACTGAAGCTTTCTTT
CDR3: CASSSGGEGTEAFF

J: TRBJ2-7
size: .
V: TRBV9
D: TRBD2
DNA: TGTGCCAGCAGCCCGAGACTAGCGGGGGGCGTACCTAACGAGCAGTACTTC
CDR3: CASSPRLAGGVPNEQYF

J: TRBJ1-1
size: .
V: TRBV7-2
D: TRBD1
DNA: TGTGCCAGCAGCTTAGCGGGGACAGCGAACACTGAAGCTTTCTTT
CDR3: CASSLAGTANTEAFF

J: TRBJ1-6
size: .
V: TRBV7-9
D: .
DNA: TGTGCCAGCAGCCCACAGCCCGGACGGGGTAGCTCCTATAATTCACCCCTCCACTTT
CDR3: CASSPQPGRGSSYNSPLHF

J: TRBJ2-7
size: .
V: TRBV28
D: .
DNA: TGTGCCAGCAGTAACCCCGGACAGTTATACGAGCAGTACTTC
CDR3: CASSNPGQLYEQYF

J: TRBJ2-3
size: .
V: TRBV5-1
D: .
DNA: TGCGCCAGCAGCCCCGGAAGTCGGGGGATAGATACGCAGTATTTT
CDR3: CASSPGSRGIDTQYF

J: TRBJ2-3
size: .
V: TRBV6-1
D: .
DNA: TGTGCCAGCACGTGGTTGAATACGCAGTATTTT
CDR3: CASTWLNTQYF

J: TRBJ1-2
size: .
V: TRBV27
D: TRBD1
DNA: TGTGCCAGCAGTTTGGGCAGGGGGTATGGGAACTATGGCTACACCTTC
CDR3: CASSLGRGYGNYGYTF

J: TRBJ1-1
size: .
V: TRBV25-1
D: .
DNA: TGTGCCAGCAGGACGAAAAGGGGGGGCACTGAAGCTTTCTTT
CDR3: CASRTKRGGTEAFF

J: TRBJ2-2
size: .
V: TRBV2
D: .
DNA: TGTGCCGGGGGACGTCAGGGGACCACCGGGGAGCTGTTTTTT
CDR3: CAGGRQGTTGELFF

J: TRBJ1-2
size: .
V: TRBV7-9
D: .
DNA: TGTGCCAGCAGAGAAGTTGCGGGACCGGAAGGCTATGGCTACACCTTC
CDR3: CASREVAGPEGYGYTF

J: TRBJ1-2
size: .
V: TRBV4-1
D: TRBD1
DNA: TGCGCCAGCAGCTTTGGAGGCAGGGGGCAACTTGGCTACACCTTC
CDR3: CASSFGGRGQLGYTF

J: TRBJ1-4
size: .
V: TRBV5-5
D: TRBD1
DNA: TGTGCCAGCAGCACGGGGACAGGGGTTTTTGAAAAACTGTTTTTT
CDR3: CASSTGTGVFEKLFF

J: TRBJ2-7
size: .
V: TRBV6-6
D: .
DNA: TGTGCCAGCAGTTGGCTCAACTACGAGCAGTACTTC
CDR3: CASSWLNYEQYF

J: TRBJ2-4
size: .
V: TRBV10-3
D: TRBD1
DNA: TGTGCCACCGCCGGGACAGGGGAAAACATTCAGTACTTC
CDR3: CATAGTGENIQYF

J: TRBJ2-1
size: .
V: TRBV6-6
D: TRBD1
DNA: TGTGCCAGCAGTTACCGACAGGGGGCCGCGGATGAGCAGTTCTTC
CDR3: CASSYRQGAADEQFF

J: TRBJ1-2
size: few
V: TRBV6-1
D: .
DNA: TGTGCCAGCAGTGAAGAGGGCAGGACCTATGGCTACACCTTC
CDR3: CASSEEGRTYGYTF

J: TRBJ2-1
size: .
V: TRBV6-1
D: .
DNA: TGTGCCAGCCGTAAAACCCCAAGGGATGAGCAGTTCTTC
CDR3: CASRKTPRDEQFF

J: TRBJ2-7
size: .
V: TRBV25-1
D: .
DNA: TGTGCCAGCAGTGAATTTTGGCAGGGCTACGAGCAGTACTTC
CDR3: CASSEFWQGYEQYF

J: TRBJ2-1
size: .
V: TRBV10-3
D: TRBD2
DNA: TGCGCCACCGCTGCGGGAGCCCTCTACAATGAGCAGTTCTTC
CDR3: CATAAGALYNEQFF

J: TRBJ2-3
size: few
V: TRBV4-2
D: .
DNA: TGTGCCAGCAGCCCCACTTGGCGGACAGATACGCAGTATTTT
CDR3: CASSPTWRTDTQYF

J: TRBJ2-6
size: .
V: TRBV5-1
D: .
DNA: TGCGCCAGCAGCTTGGGACAGACCTCTGGGGCCAACGTCCTGACTTTC
CDR3: CASSLGQTSGANVLTF

J: TRBJ1-4
size: few
V: TRBV9
D: TRBD1
DNA: TGTGCCAGCAGCGCCGCGGGACAGGGGAATGCTAATGAAAAACTGTTTTTT
CDR3: CASSAAGQGNANEKLFF

J: TRBJ1-1
size: .
V: TRBV18
D: .
DNA: TGTGCCAGCTCACGTAACAGCGGTACTGAAGCTTTCTTT
CDR3: CASSRNSGTEAFF